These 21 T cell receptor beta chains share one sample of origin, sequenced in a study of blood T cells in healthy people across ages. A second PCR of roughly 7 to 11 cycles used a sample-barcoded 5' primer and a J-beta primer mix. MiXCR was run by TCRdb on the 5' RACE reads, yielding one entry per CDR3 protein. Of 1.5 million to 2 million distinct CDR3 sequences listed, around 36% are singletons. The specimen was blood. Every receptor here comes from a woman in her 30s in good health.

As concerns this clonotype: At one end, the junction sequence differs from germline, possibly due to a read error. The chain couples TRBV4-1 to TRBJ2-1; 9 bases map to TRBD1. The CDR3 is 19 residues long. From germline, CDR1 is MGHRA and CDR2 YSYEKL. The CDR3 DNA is TGCGCCAGCAGCCAACCTCCCATCGGGGGACAGGGTTCGTACAATGGGCAGTTCTTC. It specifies CASSQPPIGGQGSYNGQFF.

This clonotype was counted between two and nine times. The CDR3 DNA reads TGTGCCAGCAGCTTGGGGCCCCCCGGGAGTTCGAGCGATGGCTACACCTTC. Encoded protein: CASSLGPPGSSSDGYTF. The rearrangement uses TRBV7-3 and TRBJ1-2; tentative D call: TRBD1 (5 bases). CDR1 SGHTA and CDR2 FQGTGA come from the germline V gene. The CDR3 is 17 amino acids. Trimming shortened V by 3 bases and J by 6 bases, and 23 bases separated the two germline ends.

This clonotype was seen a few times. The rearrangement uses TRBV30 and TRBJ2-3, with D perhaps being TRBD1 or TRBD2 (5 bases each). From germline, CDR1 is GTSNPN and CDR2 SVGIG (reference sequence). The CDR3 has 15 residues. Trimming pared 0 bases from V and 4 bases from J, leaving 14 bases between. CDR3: CAWSVPGQGSDTQYF. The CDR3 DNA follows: TGTGCCTGGAGTGTACCGGGGCAGGGCTCAGATACGCAGTATTTT.

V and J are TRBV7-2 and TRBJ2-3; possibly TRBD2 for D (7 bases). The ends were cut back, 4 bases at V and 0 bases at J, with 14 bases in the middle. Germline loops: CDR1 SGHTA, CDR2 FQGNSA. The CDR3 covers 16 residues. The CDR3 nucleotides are TGTGCCAGCAGCTCCGGGGGGCGGTCTAGCACAGATACGCAGTATTTT. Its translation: CASSSGGRSSTDTQYF.

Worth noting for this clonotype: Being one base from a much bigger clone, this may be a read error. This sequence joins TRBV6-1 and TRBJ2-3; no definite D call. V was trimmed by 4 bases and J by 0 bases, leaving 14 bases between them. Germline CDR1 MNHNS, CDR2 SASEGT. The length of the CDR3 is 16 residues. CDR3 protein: CASSVLVGPSTDTQYF. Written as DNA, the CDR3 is TGTGCCAGCAGTGTCCTAGTGGGCCCTAGCACAGATACGCAGTATTTT.

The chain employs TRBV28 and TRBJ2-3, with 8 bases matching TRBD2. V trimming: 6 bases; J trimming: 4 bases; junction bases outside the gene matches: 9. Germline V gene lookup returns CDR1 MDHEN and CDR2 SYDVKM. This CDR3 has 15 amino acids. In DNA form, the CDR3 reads TGTGCCAGCAGCCCCCCCGGGAGGGCTGCAGATACGCAGTATTTT. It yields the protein CASSPPGRAADTQYF.

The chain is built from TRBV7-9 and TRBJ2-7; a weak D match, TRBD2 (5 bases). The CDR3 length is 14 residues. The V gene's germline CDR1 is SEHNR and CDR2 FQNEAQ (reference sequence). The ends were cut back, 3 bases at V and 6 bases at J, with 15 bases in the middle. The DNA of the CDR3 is TGTGCCAGCAGCTTGACCCCGGTAGGGAGCGAGCAGTACTTC. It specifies CASSLTPVGSEQYF.

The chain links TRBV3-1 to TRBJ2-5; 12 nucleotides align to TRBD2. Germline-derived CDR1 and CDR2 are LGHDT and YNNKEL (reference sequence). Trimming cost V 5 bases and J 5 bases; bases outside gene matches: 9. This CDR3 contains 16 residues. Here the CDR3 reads CASSSPTSGGRETQYF. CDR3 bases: TGTGCCAGCAGCTCACCCACTAGCGGGGGGCGGGAGACCCAGTACTTC.

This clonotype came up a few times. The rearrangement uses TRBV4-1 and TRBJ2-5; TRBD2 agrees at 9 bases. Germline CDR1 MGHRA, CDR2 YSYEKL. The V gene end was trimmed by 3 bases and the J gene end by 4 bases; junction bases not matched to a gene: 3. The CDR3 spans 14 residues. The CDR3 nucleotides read TGCGCCAGCAGCCAGAGCGGGGGGCCAGAGACCCAGTACTTC. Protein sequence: CASSQSGGPETQYF.

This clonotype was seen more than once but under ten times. The CDR3 here is CASSVLGSGYEQYF. The CDR3 DNA follows: TGTGCCAGCAGCGTCTTGGGTTCGGGATACGAGCAGTACTTC. V gene TRBV9 combines with J gene TRBJ2-7; TRBD2 is a possible D gene (5 bases). There are 14 residues in the CDR3. Germline values: CDR1 SGDLS, CDR2 YYNGEE. With 2 bases removed from V and 4 bases from J, the gap between germline ends came to 13 bases.

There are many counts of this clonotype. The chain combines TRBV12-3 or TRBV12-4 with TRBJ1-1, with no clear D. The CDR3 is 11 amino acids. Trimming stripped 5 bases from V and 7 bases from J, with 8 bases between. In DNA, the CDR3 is TGTGCCAGCAGTCCCCAGAGTGAAGCTTTCTTT. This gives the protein CASSPQSEAFF.

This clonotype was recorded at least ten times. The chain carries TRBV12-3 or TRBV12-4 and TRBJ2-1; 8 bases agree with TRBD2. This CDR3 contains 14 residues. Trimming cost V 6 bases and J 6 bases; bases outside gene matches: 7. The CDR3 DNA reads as TGTGCCAGCAGCTCGGGACTAGTTGTCAATGAGCAGTTCTTC. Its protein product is CASSSGLVVNEQFF.

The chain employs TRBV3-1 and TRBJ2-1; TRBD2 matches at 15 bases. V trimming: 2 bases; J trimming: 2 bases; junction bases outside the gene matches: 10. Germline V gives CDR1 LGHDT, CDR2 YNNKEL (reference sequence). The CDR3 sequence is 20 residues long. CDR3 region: CASSQPNGRTSGRAYNEQFF. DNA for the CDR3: TGTGCCAGCAGCCAACCAAATGGGAGGACTAGCGGGAGGGCCTACAATGAGCAGTTCTTC.

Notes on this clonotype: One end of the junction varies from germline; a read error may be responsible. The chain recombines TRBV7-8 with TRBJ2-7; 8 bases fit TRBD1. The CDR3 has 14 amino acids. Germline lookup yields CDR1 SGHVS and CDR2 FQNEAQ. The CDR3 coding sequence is TGTGCCAGCAGCCCCCCGGACAGGGTCTACGGGCAGTACTTC. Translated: CASSPPDRVYGQYF.

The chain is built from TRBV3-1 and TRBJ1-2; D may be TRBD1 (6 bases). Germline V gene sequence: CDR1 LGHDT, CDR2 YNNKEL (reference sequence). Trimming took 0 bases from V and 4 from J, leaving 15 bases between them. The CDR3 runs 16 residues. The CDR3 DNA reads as TGTGCCAGCAGCCAAGATATCCACAGGGATCGCTATGGCTACACCTTC. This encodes CASSQDIHRDRYGYTF.

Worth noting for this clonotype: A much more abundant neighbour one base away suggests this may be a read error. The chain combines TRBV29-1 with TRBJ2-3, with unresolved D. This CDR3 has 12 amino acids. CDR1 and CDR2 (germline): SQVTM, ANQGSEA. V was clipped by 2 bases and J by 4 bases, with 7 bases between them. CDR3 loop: CSVEREPDTQYF. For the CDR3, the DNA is TGCAGCGTTGAAAGGGAACCAGATACGCAGTATTTT.

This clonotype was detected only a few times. CDR3 region: CATSDRGQHGYTF. In DNA, the CDR3 is TGTGCCACCAGTGACCGGGGACAGCATGGCTACACCTTC. The chain employs TRBV24-1 and TRBJ1-2; TRBD1 matches 7 bases. Germline CDR1 reads KGHDR; CDR2 reads SFDVKD. The CDR3 runs to 13 residues. V trimming: 4 bases; J trimming: 6 bases; junction bases outside the gene matches: 4.

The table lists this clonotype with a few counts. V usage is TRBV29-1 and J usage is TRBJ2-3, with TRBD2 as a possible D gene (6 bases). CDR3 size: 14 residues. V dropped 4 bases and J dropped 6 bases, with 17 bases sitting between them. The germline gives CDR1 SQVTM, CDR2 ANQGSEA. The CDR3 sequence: CSVAGLNIGDTQYF. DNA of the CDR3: TGCAGCGTTGCGGGACTGAATATTGGGGATACGCAGTATTTT.

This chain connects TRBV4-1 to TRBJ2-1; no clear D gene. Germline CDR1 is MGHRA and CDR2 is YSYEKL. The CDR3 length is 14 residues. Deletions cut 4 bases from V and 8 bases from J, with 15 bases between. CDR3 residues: CASSLQGHDDEQFF. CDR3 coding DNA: TGCGCCAGCAGCCTACAAGGCCACGACGATGAGCAGTTCTTC.

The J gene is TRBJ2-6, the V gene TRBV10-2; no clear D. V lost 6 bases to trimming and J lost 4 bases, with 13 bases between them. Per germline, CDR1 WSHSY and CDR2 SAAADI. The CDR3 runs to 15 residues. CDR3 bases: TGCGCCAGCAGAATTGACCGGGCCGGGGCCAACGTCCTGACTTTC. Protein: CASRIDRAGANVLTF.

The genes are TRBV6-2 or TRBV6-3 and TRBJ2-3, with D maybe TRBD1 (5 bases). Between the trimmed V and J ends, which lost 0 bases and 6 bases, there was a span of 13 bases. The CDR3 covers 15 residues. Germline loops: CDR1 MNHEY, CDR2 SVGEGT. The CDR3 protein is CASSYSKGDRDTQYF. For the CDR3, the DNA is TGTGCCAGCAGTTACTCGAAAGGGGATCGCGATACGCAGTATTTT.